This TCR beta chain was sequenced for a study of cytomegalovirus exposure and HLA in healthy donors. Across the whole study: As released early, the data held about 85 million unique TCRs from HLA-typed donors.

A multiplex PCR was run with 60 Vbeta primers and 13 Jbeta primers. Repertoires were generated with immunoSEQ multiplex PCR, while TCRdb's copy carries only in-frame clones and drops some. This sample yields 100,000 to 150,000 clones, of which almost 80% are seen a single time; 1.5% belongs to the top ten. CDR1 is MNHEY and CDR2 is SVGAGI in the germline V gene. This CDR3 spans 14 amino acids. V lost 5 bases to trimming and J lost 4 bases; unmatched junction nucleotides: 8. A few counts support this clone. Antigen unknown. General study results and limits: The classifier was said to identify cytomegalovirus status with high specificity and sensitivity.

The sequencing sample was made of PBMCs. The sequence came from a female donor in good health and CMV-seronegative. V is TRBV6-5 and J is TRBJ2-7; TRBD1 matches 7 bases. For the CDR3, the DNA is TGTGCCAGCAGTCCCACGACAGGGCGGTACGAGCAGTACTTC. Amino acid sequence: CASSPTTGRYEQYF.